This TCR beta chain is drawn from a study of T cells after posttransplantation cyclophosphamide. Regarding the study as a whole: Recipient CMV seropositivity and CMV reactivation strongly tracked TRB clonality. Donor-recipient repertoire similarity was low at 1-2 months, rising over year one.

From germline, CDR1 is SNHLY and CDR2 FYNNEI. The V and J ends lost 3 bases and 0 bases respectively, with 12 bases between them. The CDR3 runs 15 residues. Sequenced by immunoSEQ multiplex PCR; TCRdb stores in-frame clones only, minus some. The sample yields tens of thousands of clones, without any singletons. In this sample, this clone turned up many times. The target antigen is unknown. The material sequenced was PBMCs. The origin of this receptor is a woman aged 30 to 39 in good health and a related stem cell transplant donor. The rearrangement uses TRBV2 and TRBJ2-7; D call uncertain. The CDR3 coding sequence is TGTGCCAGCAGTGAGACACGGATCAACTCCTACGAGCAGTACTTC. Amino acid sequence: CASSETRINSYEQYF.